The rows below give T cell receptor beta chains drawn from one sample of a study of cytomegalovirus exposure and HLA in healthy donors. Sequencing used immunoSEQ multiplex PCR; TCRdb keeps in-frame clones, though not all of them. Here the sample spans roughly 130,000 clones, 88% being singletons. Specimen: PBMCs. The receptors were sampled from a woman between 40 and 55 years old in good health and CMV-seronegative. CDR3s include the opening cysteine and the closing phenylalanine or tryptophan. The D gene is left open where the match is weak. Clone size is given for some rows only: seen once, a few or many times, or a class if the clone is expanded.

j_call v_call d_call clone_size cdr3_aa
TRBJ1-2 TRBV9 . . CASSAERDGYTF
TRBJ2-7 TRBV4-2 TRBD2 . CASSQDVLAGVGQEQYF
TRBJ2-7 TRBV10-3 TRBD2 . CAISEGAGVLYEQYF
TRBJ2-7 TRBV2 . . CASSEYDEQYF
TRBJ1-3 TRBV7-9 TRBD1 . CSSSPQGTGWGNTIYF
TRBJ2-1 TRBV5-1 TRBD2 . CASSWGTSGRNYNEQFF
TRBJ2-7 TRBV7-2 . . CASSQGVSYEQYF
TRBJ2-7 TRBV6-5 . . CASRASGAFRGEQYF
TRBJ2-4 TRBV5-6 TRBD2 . CASSSLGLADSKNIQYF
TRBJ2-5 TRBV5-4 . . CASSLEEGRETQYF
TRBJ2-3 TRBV9 TRBD1 . CASSVQGDSTDTQYF
TRBJ1-5 TRBV6-5 . . CASSSSDQPQHF
TRBJ2-3 TRBV10-3 TRBD2 . CAISSVAGVADTQYF
TRBJ1-3 TRBV5-1 TRBD1 . CASSRGQDDSGNTIYF
TRBJ2-5 TRBV7-9 TRBD2 . CTSSLGVRLADKETQYF
TRBJ1-3 TRBV7-9 . . CASSPGGPGNTIYF
TRBJ2-3 TRBV7-9 TRBD2 . CSSSLAGEITDTQYF
TRBJ1-2 TRBV15 TRBD1 . CATSRDLDRGDYGYTF
TRBJ1-2 TRBV5-1 TRBD1 . CASSPGQGIGYTF
TRBJ1-2 TRBV6-5 . . CASSYLSTEYYGYTF
TRBJ1-2 TRBV5-6 TRBD1 once CASSLDGTAIWGYTF
TRBJ2-3 TRBV10-3 TRBD2 . CAISSSTSESSTDTQYF
TRBJ1-2 TRBV28 . . CASSPAPRGQLNYGYTF
TRBJ1-2 TRBV28 TRBD1 . CASSLGDRGFNGYTF
TRBJ1-1 TRBV2 TRBD1 few CASNQGQERTEAFF
TRBJ2-1 TRBV27 . . CASSLEGNEQFF
TRBJ1-6 TRBV5-5 TRBD1 . CASSRAPGTGSRSPLHF
TRBJ2-5 TRBV28 . . CASSFQGSRETQYF
TRBJ2-3 TRBV5-1 TRBD2 once CASSPIPGLASTDTQYF
TRBJ2-3 TRBV5-1 . . CASSLVAPTDTQYF
TRBJ2-2 TRBV5-1 . . CASSLATGRTGELFF
TRBJ2-1 TRBV5-1 TRBD2 . CASSFRLAGYNEQFF
TRBJ2-5 TRBV28 . once CASSLSGGVSPYF
TRBJ1-5 TRBV21-1 . . CASSKRGQEGRSTQPQHF
TRBJ2-1 TRBV2 . . CASSVSLVKAGVPNEQFF
TRBJ2-5 TRBV5-1 . . CASSYQGGPSETQYF
TRBJ2-2 TRBV5-1 . few CASSPPPAGDTGELFF
TRBJ1-1 TRBV7-9 TRBD1 . CASSLGGQGTNTEAFF
TRBJ2-4 TRBV5-1 . . CASSPGWEGNIQYF
TRBJ2-1 TRBV19 TRBD2 once CASSIAPAGGPYEQFF
TRBJ2-3 TRBV6-6 TRBD2 . CAGRTSGVTDTQYF
TRBJ1-1 TRBV6-1 TRBD1 . CASSEWLTGTEAFF
TRBJ1-1 TRBV7-9 TRBD1 . CASRWTGDTEAFF
TRBJ2-5 TRBV7-9 TRBD2 . CASSIGGLAGGQETQYF
TRBJ2-7 TRBV11-2 . . CASSDFYGQYF
TRBJ2-7 TRBV6-6 TRBD2 few CASSTQTGTTYYEQYF
TRBJ2-7 TRBV19 . . CASSPGTTYEQYF
TRBJ2-5 TRBV11-3 . . CASSRTPSQETQYF
TRBJ1-5 TRBV23-1 TRBD1 . CASSHRTGGFSNQPQHF
TRBJ2-7 TRBV21-1 . few CASRLRTGREQYF
TRBJ1-2 TRBV6-5 . . CASYDSSARVRGYTF
TRBJ2-7 TRBV5-1 . . CASSSGQGFSYEQYF
TRBJ2-7 TRBV7-9 . . CSSSLLTDEQYF
TRBJ2-7 TRBV7-9 . once CASSLDLTGEQYF
TRBJ2-3 TRBV27 TRBD1 . CASSREGQGRTDTQYF